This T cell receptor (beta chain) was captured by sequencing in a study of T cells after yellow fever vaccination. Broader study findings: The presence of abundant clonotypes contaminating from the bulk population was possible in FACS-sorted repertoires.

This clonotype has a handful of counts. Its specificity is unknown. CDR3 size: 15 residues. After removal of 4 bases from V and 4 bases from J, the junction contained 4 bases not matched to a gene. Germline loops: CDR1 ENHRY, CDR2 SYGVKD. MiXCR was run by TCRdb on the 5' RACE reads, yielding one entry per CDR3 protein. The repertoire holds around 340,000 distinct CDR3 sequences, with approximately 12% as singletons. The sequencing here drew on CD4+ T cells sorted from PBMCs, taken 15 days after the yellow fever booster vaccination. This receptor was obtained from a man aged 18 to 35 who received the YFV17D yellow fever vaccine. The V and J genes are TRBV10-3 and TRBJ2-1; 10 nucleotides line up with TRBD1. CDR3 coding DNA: TGTGCCATCAGTGCGGGGACAGGGGATTACAATGAGCAGTTCTTC. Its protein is CAISAGTGDYNEQFF.